These T cell receptor beta chains were read from a single sample in a study of T-cell reconstitution after alpha-beta-depleted transplantation in children. MiXCR, run by TCRdb on the PCR reads, gives a single entry per CDR3 protein. The sample contains approximately 70,000 distinct CDR3 sequences, over 4.5% of which appear only once. The source material was PBMCs, mostly from graft donor cells, sampled 180 days after TCRalphabeta/CD19-depleted stem cell transplant. These receptors were obtained from a boy younger than two who had a stem cell transplant for acute myeloid leukemia, so the T cells may come from the graft donor. The CDR3 runs from the conserved cysteine through the conserved F or W. Fields, in order: V gene, clone size, D gene, J gene, CDR3 DNA, CDR3 protein. The D gene is left open where the match is weak. Some rows mark clone size as missing; the rest say once, few, many or name a class of expanded clone.

TRBV20-1	many	TRBD1	TRBJ2-3	TGCAGTGCCGCCCAACAGGGGTGGGGAGATACGCAGTATTTT	CSAAQQGWGDTQYF
TRBV12-3/TRBV12-4	many	-	TRBJ2-1	TGTGCCAGCAGTTTATTGGTGACTGTGCAGTTCTTC	CASSLLVTVQFF
TRBV4-1	many	-	TRBJ2-1	TGCGCCAGCAGCCAAGCAAGTGAGCAGTTCTTC	CASSQASEQFF
TRBV12-3/TRBV12-4	many	-	TRBJ2-1	TGTGCCAGCATGAGGGAAAGCTCCTACAATGAGCAGTTCTTC	CASMRESSYNEQFF
TRBV5-1	many	-	TRBJ1-6	TGCGCCAGCAGCTTGAGAGTGGGGGATTCACCCCTCCACTTT	CASSLRVGDSPLHF
TRBV27	many	-	TRBJ1-2	TGTGCCAGCAGTATGACGCCTTCGGTCGTCTATGGCTACACCTTC	CASSMTPSVVYGYTF
TRBV30	many	-	TRBJ2-5	TGTGCCTGGAGTCCTTCAGGCGGAGAGACCCAGTACTTC	CAWSPSGGETQYF
TRBV4-1	many	-	TRBJ2-7	TGCGCCAGCAGCCAGGGGGGAGGAGGGTACGAGCAGTACTTC	CASSQGGGGYEQYF
TRBV5-1	many	TRBD1	TRBJ1-2	TGCGCCAGCAGCTTGGGGGACAGCCTTGGCTACACCTTC	CASSLGDSLGYTF
TRBV11-2	many	TRBD1	TRBJ1-3	TGTGCCAGCAGCGTGGGACAGGGGCTCTCTGGAAACACCATATATTTT	CASSVGQGLSGNTIYF
TRBV24-1	many	-	TRBJ2-3	TGTGCCACCAGTGATGTAGGGGCCGCAGATACGCAGTATTTT	CATSDVGAADTQYF
TRBV20-1	many	-	TRBJ1-2	TGCAGTGCTAGAGATAGGTCGGGTGCGCTTTCCTATGGCTACACCTTC	CSARDRSGALSYGYTF
TRBV28	many	-	TRBJ1-1	TGTGCCAGCAGTTTCCTGCCGGTGGGTGAAACTGAAGCTTTCTTT	CASSFLPVGETEAFF
TRBV5-1	many	-	TRBJ2-6	TGCGCCAGCAGCGCCCTTGTTGGTTCTGGGGCCAACGTCCTGACTTTC	CASSALVGSGANVLTF
TRBV7-9	many	TRBD2	TRBJ2-7	TGTGCCAGCAGCCCGGGGGAGGGGATTTACTACGAGCAGTACTTC	CASSPGEGIYYEQYF
TRBV9	many	TRBD1	TRBJ2-2	TGTGCCAGCAGCTTAACCGGGACAGTCGGGGAGCTGTTTTTT	CASSLTGTVGELFF
TRBV20-1	many	TRBD2	TRBJ2-2	TGCAGTGCCTCGAGCGGGGGGGCAGATCTCGGGCTGTTTTTT	CSASSGGADLGLFF
TRBV7-9	-	-	TRBJ2-6	TGTGCTCAGGACGCGAGCTCTGGGGCCAACGTCCTGACTTTC	CAQDASSGANVLTF
TRBV7-8	many	TRBD2	TRBJ2-1	TGTGCCAGCAGCTTAGCTTACGCGGTAGCGGGGGGCCAGTTCTTC	CASSLAYAVAGGQFF
TRBV24-1	many	-	TRBJ2-5	TGTGCCACCAGTGATCACGGACAGCAAGAGACCCAGTACTTC	CATSDHGQQETQYF
TRBV5-8	many	-	TRBJ1-4	TGTGCCAGCAGCTTATACAGGGATGAAAAACTGTTTTTT	CASSLYRDEKLFF
TRBV7-6	many	-	TRBJ2-5	TGTGCCAGCAGCTTAGCAGGGGGGGTTCAAGAGACCCAGTACTTC	CASSLAGGVQETQYF